This entry lists 17 T cell receptor beta chains sequenced from one sample in a study of cytomegalovirus exposure and HLA in healthy donors. The primer mix had 60 Vbeta and 13 Jbeta primers. Assay used: immunoSEQ multiplex PCR; TCRdb lists only in-frame clones, some missing. Of 95,000 to 150,000 clones in the sample, 60% to 85% are singletons; the top ten hold less than 3%. Sequencing was carried out using PBMCs. The receptors come from a woman in her 40s in good health and CMV-seropositive.

This clone occurred once. CDR3 residues: CASSSKGGEKLFF. The CDR3 region has the DNA TGTGCCAGCAGCTCCAAGGGGGGGGAAAAACTGTTTTTT. The V gene is TRBV5-4, the J gene TRBJ1-4; maybe TRBD1 (6 bases). The germline V and J ends were trimmed by 3 bases and 8 bases, with 11 bases remaining between them. Looked up from germline, CDR1 is SGHNT and CDR2 is YYREEE (reference sequence). The CDR3 is 13 amino acids.

V and J are TRBV28 and TRBJ1-6; D perhaps matches TRBD1 (6 bases). This CDR3 has 15 amino acids. Germline assignment: CDR1 MDHEN and CDR2 SYDVKM. Trimming pared 5 bases from V and 6 bases from J, leaving 14 bases between. The CDR3, as DNA: TGTGCCAGCAGTCGAAGCCAGGGGCGTAATTCACCCCTCCACTTT. This translates into CASSRSQGRNSPLHF.

The CDR3 nucleotides read TGTGCCAGCAGTTCCCCGACTAGCGGAACGAACAATGAGCAGTTCTTC. Translated, it gives CASSSPTSGTNNEQFF. The chain employs TRBV28 and TRBJ2-1; 9 nucleotides line up with TRBD2. Germline V gene lookup returns CDR1 MDHEN and CDR2 SYDVKM. This CDR3 spans 16 amino acids. With V trimmed by 4 bases and J by 5 bases, 9 bases remained unmatched.

The chain carries TRBV5-1 and TRBJ2-1, with D tentatively TRBD1 (6 bases). The CDR3 is made up of 14 amino acids. The ends were cut back, 4 bases at V and 0 bases at J, with 8 bases in the middle. Germline CDR1 and CDR2: SGHRS and YFSETQ. The CDR3 protein is CASSRGISYNEQFF. The DNA of the CDR3 is TGCGCCAGCAGCAGGGGGATCTCCTACAATGAGCAGTTCTTC.

This clone was observed a few times. The rearrangement joins TRBV10-2 to TRBJ1-3, with 7 positions matching TRBD1. The V gene end was trimmed by 2 bases and the J gene end by 4 bases; junction bases not matched to a gene: 5. This CDR3 has 15 amino acids. Germline-derived CDR1 and CDR2 are WSHSY and SAAADI. The CDR3 nucleotides read TGCGCCAGCAGTGAGGAAGGGGGCCCGGGAAACACCATATATTTT. Its translation: CASSEEGGPGNTIYF.

This chain uses TRBV7-3 with TRBJ2-2; 12 bases agree with TRBD2. From germline, CDR1 is SGHTA and CDR2 FQGTGA. CDR3 length: 16 amino acids. V shed 5 bases and J 5 bases; nucleotides not matched to a gene: 6. CDR3 in amino acids: CASSPRTSGITGELFF. Written as DNA, the CDR3 is TGTGCCAGCAGCCCCCGGACTAGCGGGATAACCGGGGAGCTGTTTTTT.

This clone was detected only once. This sequence joins TRBV27 and TRBJ2-3; the match to TRBD1 covers 9 bases. The V gene end was trimmed by 5 bases and the J gene end by 3 bases; junction bases not matched to a gene: 9. CDR1 and CDR2 from the germline V gene are MNHEY and SMNVEV (reference sequence). The length of the CDR3 is 16 residues. CDR3 in DNA: TGTGCCAGCAGTGCTTCGACAGGGGGAGGAACAGATACGCAGTATTTT. Residues: CASSASTGGGTDTQYF.

This clone was picked up a small number of times. The V call is TRBV7-9, the J call TRBJ1-4; possible D gene TRBD1, 5 bases. The germline CDR1 and CDR2 sequences are SEHNR and FQNEAQ (reference sequence). The CDR3 contains 16 residues. V lost 4 bases and J lost 7, with 19 bases in between. The DNA for the CDR3 is TGTGCCAGCAGCTCTAGGGTCCCTACAGGAACTGAAAAACTGTTTTTT. Encoded protein: CASSSRVPTGTEKLFF.

V usage is TRBV6-4 and J usage is TRBJ2-1; 12 bases align to TRBD1. The CDR3 contains 14 residues. Losses at the gene ends were 2 bases for V and 8 bases for J; bases not matched to a gene: 1. Per germline, CDR1 MRHNA and CDR2 SNTAGT. CDR3 sequence (DNA): TGTGCCAGCAGTGACGGGACAGGGGGCCATGAGCAGTTCTTC. The encoded protein is CASSDGTGGHEQFF.

The rearrangement uses TRBV14 and TRBJ2-4, with D maybe TRBD2 (7 bases). V was clipped by 1 base and J by 6 bases, with 13 bases between them. This CDR3 spans 15 amino acids. Germline CDR1 is SGHDN and CDR2 is FVKESK. The CDR3 sequence: CASSQARGAGNIQYF. CDR3 sequence (DNA): TGTGCCAGCAGCCAAGCCCGGGGGGCTGGAAACATTCAGTACTTC.

V gene TRBV5-1 combines with J gene TRBJ1-2; 7 positions agree with TRBD1. Germline CDR1 SGHRS, CDR2 YFSETQ. The CDR3 extends over 15 amino acids. The V and J ends lost 2 bases and 4 bases, in that order; junction bases with no gene match: 8. The CDR3, as DNA: TGCGCCAGCAGCTTCGGGACAGTTGATGCCTATGGCTACACCTTC. It codes for CASSFGTVDAYGYTF.

The chain employs TRBV7-8 and TRBJ1-5; tentatively, D is TRBD1 (5 bases). The V and J ends lost 2 bases and 1 base respectively, with 9 bases between them. Germline lookup yields CDR1 SGHVS and CDR2 FQNEAQ. CDR3 length: 15 amino acids. CDR3 sequence: CASSLMSGSNQPQHF. CDR3 nucleotide sequence: TGTGCCAGCAGCTTAATGTCAGGGAGCAATCAGCCCCAGCATTTT.

The chain carries TRBV4-2 and TRBJ2-5; 10 positions match TRBD2. This CDR3 has 18 residues. Losses at the gene ends were 5 bases for V and 5 bases for J; bases not matched to a gene: 17. Germline loops: CDR1 LGHNA, CDR2 YNFKEQ. DNA of the CDR3: TGTGCCAGCAGCTCCCACCCCTTTAGCGGGGGGATTGGGGAGACCCAGTACTTC. Translated: CASSSHPFSGGIGETQYF.

This chain uses TRBV7-9 with TRBJ2-2; 7 nucleotides align to TRBD1. Per the germline V gene, CDR1 is SEHNR and CDR2 is FQNEAQ (reference sequence). The CDR3 runs 15 residues. The V gene end was trimmed by 6 bases and the J gene end by 4 bases; junction bases not matched to a gene: 8. CDR3 region: CASSRMGQTTGELFF. DNA for the CDR3: TGTGCCAGCAGTAGAATGGGACAGACCACCGGGGAGCTGTTTTTT.

V and J are TRBV29-1 and TRBJ1-1; the D gene is possibly TRBD1 (6 bases). Germline loops: CDR1 SQVTM, CDR2 ANQGSEA. The CDR3 has 14 residues. Trimming stripped 6 bases from V and 4 bases from J, with 18 bases between. CDR3 protein: CSVQGGGIGTEAFF. The CDR3 coding sequence is TGCAGCGTACAAGGGGGGGGCATTGGCACTGAAGCTTTCTTT.

The rearrangement links TRBV7-2 to TRBJ2-1; TRBD2 aligns across 14 bases. There are 16 residues in the CDR3. V was pared by 5 bases and J by 6 bases, with 6 bases of the junction left unmatched. The V gene's germline CDR1 is SGHTA and CDR2 FQGNSA. The CDR3 sequence: CASSPRLAGGINEQFF. The CDR3 DNA follows: TGTGCCAGCAGCCCCAGACTAGCGGGGGGGATCAATGAGCAGTTCTTC.

The V and J genes are TRBV19 and TRBJ1-5, with D unclear. The germline V gene has CDR1 LNHDA and CDR2 SQIVND (reference sequence). V was trimmed by 6 bases and J by 2 bases, leaving 17 bases between them. The CDR3 spans 16 residues. The CDR3 DNA sequence: TGTGCCAGTAGCCCGTCGTCCGGGGTAGGCAATCAGCCCCAGCATTTT. Translation: CASSPSSGVGNQPQHF. Together with reference TRBV19 and TRBJ1-5, the CDR3 gives the full variable domain: DGGITQSPKYLFRKEGQNVTLSCEQNLNHDAMYWYRQDPGQGLRLIYYSQIVNDFQKGDIAEGYSVSREKKESFPLTVTSAQKNPTAFYLCASSPSSGVGNQPQHFGDGTRLSIL.